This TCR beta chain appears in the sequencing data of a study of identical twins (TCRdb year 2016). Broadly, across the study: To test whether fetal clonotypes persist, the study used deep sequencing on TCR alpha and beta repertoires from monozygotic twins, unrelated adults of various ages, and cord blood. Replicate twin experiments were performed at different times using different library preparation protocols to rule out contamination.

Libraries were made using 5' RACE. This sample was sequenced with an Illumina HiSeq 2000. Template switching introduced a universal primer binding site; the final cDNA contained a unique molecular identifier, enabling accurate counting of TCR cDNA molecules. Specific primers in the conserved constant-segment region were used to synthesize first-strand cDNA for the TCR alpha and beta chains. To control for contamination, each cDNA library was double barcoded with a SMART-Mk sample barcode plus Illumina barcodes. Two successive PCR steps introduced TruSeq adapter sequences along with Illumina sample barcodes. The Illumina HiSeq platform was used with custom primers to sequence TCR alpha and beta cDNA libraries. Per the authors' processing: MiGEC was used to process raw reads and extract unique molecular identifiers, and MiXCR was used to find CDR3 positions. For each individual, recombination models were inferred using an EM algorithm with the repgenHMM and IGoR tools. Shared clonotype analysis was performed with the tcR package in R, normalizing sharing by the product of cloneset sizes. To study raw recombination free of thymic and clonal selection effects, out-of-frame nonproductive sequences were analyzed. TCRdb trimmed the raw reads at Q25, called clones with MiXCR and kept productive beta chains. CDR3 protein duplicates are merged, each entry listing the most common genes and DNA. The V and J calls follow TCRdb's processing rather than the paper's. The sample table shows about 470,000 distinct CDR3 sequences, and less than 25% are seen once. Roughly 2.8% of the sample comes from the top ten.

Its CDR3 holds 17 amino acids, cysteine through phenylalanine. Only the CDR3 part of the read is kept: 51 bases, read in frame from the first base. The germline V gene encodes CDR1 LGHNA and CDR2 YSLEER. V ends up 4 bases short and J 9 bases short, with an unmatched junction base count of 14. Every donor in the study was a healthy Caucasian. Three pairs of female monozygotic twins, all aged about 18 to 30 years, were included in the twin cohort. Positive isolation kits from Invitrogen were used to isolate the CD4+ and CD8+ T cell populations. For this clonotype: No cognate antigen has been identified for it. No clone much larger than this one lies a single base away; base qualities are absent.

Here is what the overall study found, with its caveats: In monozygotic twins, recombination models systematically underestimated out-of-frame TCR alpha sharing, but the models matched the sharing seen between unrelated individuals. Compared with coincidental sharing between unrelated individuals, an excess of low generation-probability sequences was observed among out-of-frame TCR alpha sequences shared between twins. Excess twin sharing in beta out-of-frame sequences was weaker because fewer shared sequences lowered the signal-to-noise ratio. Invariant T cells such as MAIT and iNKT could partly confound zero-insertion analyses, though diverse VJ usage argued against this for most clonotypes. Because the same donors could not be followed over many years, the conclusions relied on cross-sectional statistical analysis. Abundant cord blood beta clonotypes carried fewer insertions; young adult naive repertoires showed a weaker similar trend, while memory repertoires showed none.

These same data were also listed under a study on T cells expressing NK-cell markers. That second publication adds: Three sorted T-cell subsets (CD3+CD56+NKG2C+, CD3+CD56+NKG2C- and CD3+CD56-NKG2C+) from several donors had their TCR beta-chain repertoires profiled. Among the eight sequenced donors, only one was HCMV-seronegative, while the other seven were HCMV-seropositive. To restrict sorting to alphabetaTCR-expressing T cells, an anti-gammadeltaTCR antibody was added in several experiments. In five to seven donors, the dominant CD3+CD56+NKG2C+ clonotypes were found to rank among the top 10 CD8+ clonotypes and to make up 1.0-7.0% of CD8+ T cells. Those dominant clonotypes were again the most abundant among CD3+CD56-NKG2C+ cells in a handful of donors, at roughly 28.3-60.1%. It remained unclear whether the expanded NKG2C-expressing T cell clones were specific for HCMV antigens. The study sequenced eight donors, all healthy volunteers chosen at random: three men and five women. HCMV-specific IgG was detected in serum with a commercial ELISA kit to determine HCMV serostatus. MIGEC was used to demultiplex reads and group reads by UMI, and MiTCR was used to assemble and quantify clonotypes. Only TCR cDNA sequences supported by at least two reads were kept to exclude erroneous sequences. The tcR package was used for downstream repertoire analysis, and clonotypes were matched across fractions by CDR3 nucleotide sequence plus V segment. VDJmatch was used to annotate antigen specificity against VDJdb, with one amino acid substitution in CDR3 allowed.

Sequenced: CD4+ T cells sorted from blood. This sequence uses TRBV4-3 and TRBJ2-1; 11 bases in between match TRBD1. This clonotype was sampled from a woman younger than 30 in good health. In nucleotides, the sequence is TGCGCCAGCAGCCCGCGGATAGCGGGACAGGGGGTGAGTGAGCAGTTCTTC. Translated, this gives CASSPRIAGQGVSEQFF.